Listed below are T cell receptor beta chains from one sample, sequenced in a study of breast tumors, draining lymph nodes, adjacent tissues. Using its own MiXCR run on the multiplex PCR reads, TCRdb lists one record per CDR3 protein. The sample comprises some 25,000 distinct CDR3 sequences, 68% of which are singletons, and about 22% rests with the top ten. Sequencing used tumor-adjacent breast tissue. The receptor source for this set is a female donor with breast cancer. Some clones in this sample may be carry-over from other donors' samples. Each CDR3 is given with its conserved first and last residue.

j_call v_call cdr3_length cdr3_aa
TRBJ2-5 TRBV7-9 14 CASSQEDRGETQYF
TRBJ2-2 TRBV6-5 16 CASSYKALGWTGELFF
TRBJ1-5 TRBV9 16 CASSVGWGWDDQPQHF
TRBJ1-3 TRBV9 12 CASSGAGNTIYF
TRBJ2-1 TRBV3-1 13 CASSQGKLGKQFF
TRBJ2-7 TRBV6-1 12 CATLRTTYEQYF
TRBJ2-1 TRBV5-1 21 CASSLDRGPGLRRSSYNEQFF
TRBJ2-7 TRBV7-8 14 CASSRYANSYEQYF
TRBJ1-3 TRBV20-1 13 CSARDPDGNTIYF
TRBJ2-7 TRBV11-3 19 CASSLGAPGTSGRPYEQYF
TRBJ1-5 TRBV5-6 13 CASSLGRGQPQHF
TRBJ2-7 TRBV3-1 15 CASSPLAGGSEEQYF
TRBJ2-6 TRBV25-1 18 CASSETGGGGAGANVLTF
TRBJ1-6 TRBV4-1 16 CASSQFSGISNSPLHF
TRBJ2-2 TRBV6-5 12 CASSRGVGELFF
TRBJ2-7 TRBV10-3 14 CAISTGTSQYEQYF
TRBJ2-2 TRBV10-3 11 CAISEAGELFF
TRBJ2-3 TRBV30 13 CAWGARYTDTQYF
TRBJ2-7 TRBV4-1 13 CASSHPLRGEQYF
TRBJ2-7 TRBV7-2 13 CASSLAGESEQYF
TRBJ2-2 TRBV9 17 CASSPKTGEANTGELFF
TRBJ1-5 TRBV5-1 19 CASSVTLRQGTNSNQPQHF
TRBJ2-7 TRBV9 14 CASSVGTGFYEQYF
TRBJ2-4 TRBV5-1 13 CASTGGAKNIQYF
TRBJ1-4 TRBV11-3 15 CASRDSRETNEKLFF
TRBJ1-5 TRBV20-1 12 CSAGTTNQPQHF
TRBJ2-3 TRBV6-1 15 CASSEAGLAGGGQYF
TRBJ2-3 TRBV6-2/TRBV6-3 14 CASSYLVPGDTQYF
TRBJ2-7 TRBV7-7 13 CASSQDTSYEQYF
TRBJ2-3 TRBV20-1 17 CSASPTLAGGAKDTQYF
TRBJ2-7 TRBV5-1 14 CASSRDPFSYEQYF
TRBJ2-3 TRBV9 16 CASSSGLAGEADTQYF
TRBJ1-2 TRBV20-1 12 CSANRQGYGYTF
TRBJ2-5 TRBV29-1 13 CSALPGDQETQYF
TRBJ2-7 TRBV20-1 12 CSAQRGGSEQYF
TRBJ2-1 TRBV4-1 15 CASSQPGLAGVEQFF
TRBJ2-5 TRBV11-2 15 CASSLVGQGVKTQYF
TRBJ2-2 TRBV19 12 CASSMPTGELFF
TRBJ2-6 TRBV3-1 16 CASSQLRLSGANVLTF
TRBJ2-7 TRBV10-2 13 CASGPGGQYEQYF
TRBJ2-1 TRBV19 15 CASKGANLKRNEQFF
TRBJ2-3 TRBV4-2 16 CASSFRTGGKADTQYF
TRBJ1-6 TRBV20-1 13 CSATRTANSPLHF
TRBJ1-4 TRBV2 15 CATHPGGGSNEKLFF
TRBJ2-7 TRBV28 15 CASSLGGLKLYEQYF
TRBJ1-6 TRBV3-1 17 CASSQDFSGMRNSPLHF